Listed below are T cell receptor beta chains from one sample, sequenced in a study of blood T cell repertoires in COVID-19. TCRdb keeps only in-frame clones here, not all; method: immunoSEQ multiplex PCR. The sample holds roughly 250,000 clones, approximately 91% seen once. Sequences were obtained from PBMCs or T cells enriched from blood (not recorded which). The receptors originated from a woman aged 40 to 50 with acute COVID-19. The CDR3 runs from the conserved cysteine through the conserved F or W. A D gene is named only where the DNA matches it firmly. Rows may omit the clone size; those that give it use once, few, many or a size class.

D gene | J gene | V gene | clone size | CDR3 protein | CDR3 DNA
TRBD2 | TRBJ2-1 | TRBV6-2/TRBV6-3 | - | CASSYLPSGSSYNEQFF | TGTGCCAGCAGTTACCTCCCGAGCGGGAGCTCCTACAATGAGCAGTTCTTC
- | TRBJ1-6 | TRBV11-2 | - | CASRMNRVTNSPLHF | TGTGCCAGCAGGATGAACAGGGTTACTAATTCACCCCTCCACTTT
- | TRBJ1-1 | TRBV19 | - | CASSTAPGGVNTEAFF | TGTGCCAGTAGTACAGCCCCGGGAGGGGTGAACACTGAAGCTTTCTTT
- | TRBJ1-6 | TRBV28 | - | CASSLPRSPLHF | TGTGCCAGCAGTTTACCTCGGTCACCCCTCCACTTT
TRBD2 | TRBJ2-1 | TRBV5-5 | - | CASSWGLAGGPGNEQFF | TGTGCCAGCAGCTGGGGACTAGCGGGGGGGCCCGGCAATGAGCAGTTCTTC
TRBD2 | TRBJ2-1 | TRBV19 | once | CASRSGGSYNEQFF | TGTGCCAGCCGGAGCGGGGGCTCCTACAATGAGCAGTTCTTC
TRBD1 | TRBJ2-5 | TRBV19 | - | CASSIRGQGVGETQYF | TGTGCCAGTAGTATAAGGGGACAGGGGGTCGGCGAGACCCAGTACTTC
- | TRBJ1-1 | TRBV11-3 | - | CASSLVYNTEAFF | TGTGCCAGCAGCTTAGTCTATAACACTGAAGCTTTCTTT
TRBD2 | TRBJ2-4 | TRBV7-9 | - | CASSFSGTSGTKNIQYF | TGTGCCAGCAGCTTCTCCGGGACTAGCGGGACCAAAAACATTCAGTACTTC
TRBD1 | TRBJ1-2 | TRBV6-2/TRBV6-3 | - | CASSYPAGQGSAYGYTF | TGTGCCAGCAGTTACCCAGCGGGACAGGGGAGTGCCTATGGCTACACCTTC
- | TRBJ2-1 | TRBV27 | once | CASSLRSSSYNEQFF | TGTGCCAGCAGTTTAAGGAGTAGTTCCTACAATGAGCAGTTCTTC
- | TRBJ2-3 | TRBV21-1 | - | CASSNQDTQYF | TGTGCCAGCAGCAATCAAGATACGCAGTATTTT
- | TRBJ1-3 | TRBV12-3/TRBV12-4 | - | CASSLSGGNTIYF | TGTGCCAGCAGTTTATCCGGGGGAAACACCATATATTTT
TRBD2 | TRBJ2-3 | TRBV19 | - | CASSQAGLAGAPDTQYF | TGTGCCAGTAGTCAAGCGGGACTAGCGGGGGCCCCAGATACGCAGTATTTT